This entry concerns a single T cell receptor beta chain. Its antigen is undetermined. Data came from immunoSEQ multiplex PCR; TCRdb stores just in-frame clones and leaves some out. Here the sample spans about 120,000 clones, about 91% being singletons. This specimen comes from a study of T cell responses to AZD1222 COVID-19 vaccine. Study-wide results and caveats: Reportedly, close to half of spike-specific TCRs are directed against unmutated variant regions.

V shed 6 bases and J shed 0 bases, with 5 bases lying between them. CDR3 length: 13 residues. The germline V gene has CDR1 LNHNV and CDR2 YYDKDF (reference sequence). Source: peripheral blood, taken on day 0 of AZD1222 vaccination. The V gene is TRBV15, the J gene TRBJ2-2; the D is unclear. This TCR was sampled from an adult in good health. The CDR3 DNA reads as TGTGCCACCAGGGCCCCGAACACCGGGGAGCTGTTTTTT. As protein: CATRAPNTGELFF.